A selection of T cell receptor beta chains follows, all from one sample in a study of T cell repertoires in cytomegalovirus infection. Antigens of these TCRs are unknown. TCRdb analysed the reads with MiXCR anew, one entry per CDR3 protein. The table records 90,000 to 120,000 distinct CDR3 sequences, around 40% of them present only once. Sample: CD8+ T cells from cultured PBMCs, taken from culture after CMV antigen stimulation. The receptors were sampled from a human donor in good health (CMV status not recorded). Some clones in this sample may be carry-over from other donors' samples. CDR3s include the opening cysteine and the closing phenylalanine or tryptophan. D genes are given only for firm matches.

TRBV7-8	TRBJ1-1	TRBD1	CASSYRAGGAARDTEAFF
TRBV5-6	TRBJ2-4	.	CASSLPRGGLAKNIQYF
TRBV5-4	TRBJ2-2	.	CAGRDTVISGELFF
TRBV28	TRBJ2-7	.	CASSSMGGGLECEQYF
TRBV2	TRBJ2-5	.	CASSEAKGLQETQYF
TRBV4-1	TRBJ1-5	.	CASSQDHGNSNQPQHF
TRBV12-3/TRBV12-4	TRBJ2-3	TRBD2	CASSLLAGRSTDTQYF
TRBV2	TRBJ2-3	TRBD1	CASRNRGRTDTQYF
TRBV28	TRBJ2-5	.	CATRQVGETQYF
TRBV7-6	TRBJ2-5	TRBD1	CASSLGQGGTQYF
TRBV5-6	TRBJ2-5	.	CASSFFGLEWQETQYF
TRBV6-6	TRBJ2-7	TRBD1	CASRPGQEGYEQYF
TRBV2	TRBJ2-1	.	CASSQGEQFF